This T cell receptor beta chain was documented in a study of T cells in women clearing cervical HPV infection. Whole-study context: Cases: HPV16-related CIN3 or worse on histology, 2 invasive cancers. Case blood drawn at lesion detection; control blood after infection cleared. Study-wide results and limits: Cases carried less TRBV6-7 than controls: approximately 0.1% versus 0.16%.

CDR3 size: 14 residues. J gave up 4 bases and V 5 bases, and 3 bases lay outside the gene matches. Per germline, CDR1 MDHEN and CDR2 SYDVKM. Turning to this clone: Its target is unknown. The read halts 3 residues ahead of the CDR3 end, with the missing end drawn from the germline J gene.

The protocol was immunoSEQ multiplex PCR, while the TCRdb copy is restricted to in-frame clones and leaves out a portion. The table lists approximately 13,000 clones. The receptor's source is a woman aged 18-70 years with a cervical HPV16 infection that either progressed to CIN3+ or cleared (not recorded which). The source material was blood buffy coat. The V and J genes are TRBV28 and TRBJ1-2, with 11 nucleotides matching TRBD1. CDR3 bases read: TGTGCCAGCAGTAGGACAGGGGGCCTCTATGGC. It encodes CASSRTGGLYG. The whole CDR3 sequence is CASSRTGGLYGYTF.